This entry is about one T cell receptor beta chain. Its antigen is still unknown. This same CDR3 is encoded by further DNA sequences in the sample. These data belong to a study of Ad26.COV2.S vaccination and SARS-CoV-2 variants. Looking at the study overall: Participants got Ad26.COV2.S intramuscularly, once or twice 56 days apart.

Broader study findings: Reportedly, after vaccination the spike-specific CD8+ and CD4+ T cell responses displayed substantial breadth. The TCR breadth and depth analyses may have understated or missed part of the total T cell responses.

V was pared by 5 bases and J by 4 bases, with 6 bases between. Germline CDR1 and CDR2: MDHEN and SYDVKM. The CDR3 loop spans 11 amino acids. Libraries were prepared by immunoSEQ multiplex PCR; TCRdb keeps only in-frame clonotypes and omits some of them. The sample includes about 400,000 clones, 83% of them seen just once. Treatment in this sample: roughly 19 received Ad26.COV2.S at low or high dose, single or two shots; 5 received placebo; per-sample allocation not given. Day 63 after the first vaccine or placebo injection was the time point for sampling. This rearrangement joins TRBV28 to TRBJ2-7; D is unclear. This TCR was recovered from a person aged 18-65 years who received the Ad26.COV2.S COVID-19 vaccine or a placebo. The sequenced sample was peripheral blood, obtained in a trial of Ad26.COV2.S vaccine versus placebo. The CDR3 nucleotides are TGTGCCAGCAGTATCCGTTACGAGCAGTACTTC. It is translated as CASSIRYEQYF.